Here is one T cell receptor (beta chain) with its context. V was trimmed by 1 base and J by 6 bases, leaving 13 bases between them. The CDR3 runs 14 residues. Germline loops: CDR1 SQVTM, CDR2 ANQGSEA. Time point reported: patch test 1, 2 weeks after DPC sensitization. As for treatment: therapeutic diphenylcyclopropenone sensitization with weekly scalp DPC. This record belongs to a study of human T cells and chemical hapten exposure. TCRdb itself ran the RACE reads through MiXCR, one entry per CDR3 protein. The sample carries around 120,000 distinct CDR3 sequences, approximately 15% recorded once. The sequence was obtained from a man aged 18 to 29 with alopecia areata. Some clones in this sample may be carry-over from other donors' samples. This chain joins TRBV29-1 and TRBJ2-1, with TRBD1 as a possible D gene (5 bases). This specimen was whole blood, taken in connection with sensitization to the hapten diphenylcyclopropenone (DPC). CDR3: CSVEVQGWTNEQFF. In DNA form, the CDR3 reads TGCAGCGTTGAAGTCCAGGGATGGACCAATGAGCAGTTCTTC.